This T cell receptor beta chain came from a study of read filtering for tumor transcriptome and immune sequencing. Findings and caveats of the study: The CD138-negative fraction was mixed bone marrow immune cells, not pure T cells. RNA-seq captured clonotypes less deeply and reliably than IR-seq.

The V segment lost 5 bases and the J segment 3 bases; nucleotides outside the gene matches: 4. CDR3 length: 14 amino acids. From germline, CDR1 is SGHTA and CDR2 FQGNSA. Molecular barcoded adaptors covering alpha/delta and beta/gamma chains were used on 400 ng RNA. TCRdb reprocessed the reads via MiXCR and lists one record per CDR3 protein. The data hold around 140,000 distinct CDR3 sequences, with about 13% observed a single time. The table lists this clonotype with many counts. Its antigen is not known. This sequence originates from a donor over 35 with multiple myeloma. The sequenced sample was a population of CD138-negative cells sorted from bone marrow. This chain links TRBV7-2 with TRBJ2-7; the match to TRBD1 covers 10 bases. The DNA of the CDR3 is TGTGCCAGCAGCCTTTGGACAGGGGGCTACGAGCAGTACTTC. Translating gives CASSLWTGGYEQYF. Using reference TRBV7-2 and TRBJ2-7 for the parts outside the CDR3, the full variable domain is GAGVSQSPSNKVTEKGKDVELRCDPISGHTALYWYRQSLGQGLEFLIYFQGNSAPDKSGLPSDRFSAERTGGSVSTLTIQRTQQEDSAVYLCASSLWTGGYEQYFGPGTRLTVT.